These 7 T cell receptor beta chains were sequenced from one sample in a study of CD8+CD57+ T cells in acquired aplastic anemia. Genomic DNA, the template, was used for profiling of the TCR beta VDJ and CDR3. TCRdb itself ran the reads through MiXCR, one entry per CDR3 protein. The profile shows roughly 200,000 distinct CDR3 sequences, 63% of them singletons. Those patients picked for sequencing had displayed CD8+CD57+ cell expansion on flow cytometry. The sequenced material came from sorted CD4+, CD8+, or CD8+CD57+ T cells (not recorded which) from PBMCs. All receptors come from a human donor with aplastic anemia.

This clonotype was observed once. The chain employs TRBV7-3 and TRBJ1-2, with D unclear. The germline V gene encodes CDR1 SGHTA and CDR2 FQGTGA. Trimming removed 5 bases from V and 4 bases from J, with 17 bases in between. CDR3 length: 15 amino acids. The CDR3 DNA sequence: TGTGCCAGCAGCACGGGCAGTCTACCTCGCTATGGCTACACCTTC. As protein: CASSTGSLPRYGYTF. Combining the CDR3 with reference TRBV7-3 and TRBJ1-2 gives the whole variable domain GAGVSQTPSNKVTEKGKYVELRCDPISGHTALYWYRQSLGQGPEFLIYFQGTGAADDSGLPNDRFFAVRPEGSVSTLKIQRTERGDSAVYLCASSTGSLPRYGYTFGSGTRLTVV.

This clonotype was counted at least ten times. The chain joins TRBV4-1 to TRBJ1-1; D uncertain. CDR1 and CDR2 from the germline V gene are MGHRA and YSYEKL. The CDR3 length is 15 residues. V lost 0 bases, J lost 6 bases, and 14 bases lay in between. The CDR3 bases are TGCGCCAGCAGCCAAGATCTACAAGGGTACCCTGAAGCTTTCTTT. This codes for CASSQDLQGYPEAFF.

The V and J genes are TRBV25-1 and TRBJ1-2; perhaps TRBD1 as D (5 bases). Germline V gene sequence: CDR1 MGHDK, CDR2 SYGVNS. The germline V and J ends were trimmed by 6 bases and 3 bases, with 11 bases remaining between them. The CDR3 is 13 residues long. The CDR3 region has the DNA TGTGCCAGCAGCCGTCGGGGGGACTATGGCTACACCTTC. Protein sequence: CASSRRGDYGYTF.

The table lists this clonotype with a few counts. A read error may explain this, as a much larger clone is one base away. J is TRBJ2-1 and V is TRBV4-1; D gene uncertain. The CDR3 runs to 14 residues. Germline V CDR1 and CDR2: MGHRA, YSYEKL. In DNA form, the CDR3 reads TGCGCCAGCTGCCCTACCGGCTCCTACAATGGGCAGTTCTTC. Amino acids: CASCPTGSYNGQFF.

This clonotype was detected only a few times. The chain uses TRBV20-1 and TRBJ2-7, with 8 bases that match TRBD2. V dropped 0 bases and J dropped 3; count of bases not matched to a gene: 7. The CDR3 sequence is 15 residues long. CDR1 and CDR2 (germline): DFQATT, SNEGSKA (reference sequence). CDR3 in amino acids: CSARDILGLGYEQYF. In nucleotides, the CDR3 is TGCAGTGCTAGAGATATCCTGGGACTAGGCTACGAGCAGTACTTC.

J is TRBJ2-6 and V is TRBV27; D gene ambiguous. This CDR3 region has 16 residues. Trimming removed 1 base from V and 0 bases from J, with 7 bases in between. In germline, CDR1 is MNHEY, CDR2 SMNVEV (reference sequence). The CDR3 here is CASSLLVPSGANVLTF. CDR3 sequence (DNA): TGTGCCAGCAGTTTATTAGTACCCTCTGGGGCCAACGTCCTGACTTTC.

The V call is TRBV20-1, the J call TRBJ1-2; 11 nucleotides align to TRBD1. The trim removed 5 bases at V and 3 bases at J, leaving 2 bases unmatched. The CDR3 is 13 residues long. CDR1 is DFQATT and CDR2 is SNEGSKA in the germline V gene (reference sequence). The CDR3 sequence: CSAGQGADYGYTF. CDR3 bases: TGCAGTGCTGGACAGGGGGCTGACTATGGCTACACCTTC.